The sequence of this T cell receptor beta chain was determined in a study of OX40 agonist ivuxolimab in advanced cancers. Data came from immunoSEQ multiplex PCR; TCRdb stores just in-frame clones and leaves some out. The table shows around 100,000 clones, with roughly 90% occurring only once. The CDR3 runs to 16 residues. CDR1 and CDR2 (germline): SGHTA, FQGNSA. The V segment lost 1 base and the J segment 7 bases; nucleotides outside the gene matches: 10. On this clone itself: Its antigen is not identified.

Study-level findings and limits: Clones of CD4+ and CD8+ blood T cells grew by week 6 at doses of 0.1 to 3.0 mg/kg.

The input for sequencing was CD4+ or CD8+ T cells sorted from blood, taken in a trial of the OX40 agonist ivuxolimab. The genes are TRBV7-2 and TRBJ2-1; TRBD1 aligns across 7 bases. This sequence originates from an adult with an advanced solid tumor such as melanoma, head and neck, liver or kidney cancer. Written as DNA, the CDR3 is TGTGCCAGCAGCTTAGTAACCCTGGACAGGTGGAATGAGCAGTTCTTC. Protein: CASSLVTLDRWNEQFF.